These T cell receptor beta chains were read from a single sample in a study of technical replicates of blood from a handful of donors. The repertoire was sequenced with immunoSEQ multiplex PCR; TCRdb's copy has only in-frame clones and lacks some. Of roughly 80,000 clones in the sample, over 90% were seen once. Sequenced: T cells isolated from PBMCs. The origin of the receptors is a human donor in good health. The CDR3 runs from the conserved cysteine through the conserved F or W. The D gene is left open where the match is weak. Not all rows give a size; the values are once, few, many and, for expanded clones, a class.

TRBV4-1	NA	NA	TRBJ1-1	CASSQVGQNTEAFF	TGCGCCAGCAGCCAAGTAGGACAGAACACTGAAGCTTTCTTT
TRBV27	TRBD2	NA	TRBJ2-7	CASSQTSGSLKQYF	TGTGCCAGCAGTCAGACTAGCGGGAGTCTCAAGCAGTACTTC
TRBV18	NA	NA	TRBJ2-5	CASSITGFAVLQYF	TGTGCCAGCTCAATCACCGGATTTGCGGTACTACAGTACTTC
TRBV5-6	NA	NA	TRBJ1-1	CASSFFTPILNTEAFF	TGTGCCAGCAGCTTTTTCACACCCATTTTGAACACTGAAGCTTTCTTT
TRBV6-1	NA	NA	TRBJ1-2	CASSEDRDRYGYTF	TGTGCCAGCAGTGAAGACAGGGATCGCTATGGCTACACCTTC
TRBV28	TRBD1	NA	TRBJ1-2	CASSISQGVNYGYTF	TGTGCCAGCAGTATAAGCCAGGGGGTGAACTATGGCTACACCTTC
TRBV7-9	TRBD1	NA	TRBJ1-2	CASSTTGIGGYTF	TGTGCCAGCAGCACGACAGGGATCGGTGGCTACACCTTC
TRBV4-1	TRBD2	NA	TRBJ2-3	CASSTHLAASTDTQYF	TGCGCCAGCAGCACTCACCTAGCGGCTAGCACAGATACGCAGTATTTT
TRBV6-1	NA	once	TRBJ1-5	CASRPGGLSQPQHF	TGTGCCAGCAGGCCTGGTGGGCTCTCTCAGCCCCAGCATTTT
TRBV19	TRBD1	NA	TRBJ2-5	CASSPITGTAKETQYF	TGTGCCAGTAGTCCCATTACCGGGACAGCGAAAGAGACCCAGTACTTC